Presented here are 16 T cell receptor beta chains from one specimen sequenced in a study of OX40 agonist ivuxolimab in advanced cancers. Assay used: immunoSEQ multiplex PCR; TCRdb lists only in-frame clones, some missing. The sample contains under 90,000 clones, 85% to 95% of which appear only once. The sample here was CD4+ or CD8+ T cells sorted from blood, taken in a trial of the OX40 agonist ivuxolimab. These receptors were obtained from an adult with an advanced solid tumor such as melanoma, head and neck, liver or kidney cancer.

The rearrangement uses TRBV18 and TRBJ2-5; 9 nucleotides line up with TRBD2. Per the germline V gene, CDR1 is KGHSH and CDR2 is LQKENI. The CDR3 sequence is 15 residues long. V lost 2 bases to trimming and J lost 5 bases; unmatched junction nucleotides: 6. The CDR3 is CASSPRAGGRETQYF. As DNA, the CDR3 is TGTGCCAGCTCACCAAGAGCGGGGGGCAGGGAGACCCAGTACTTC.

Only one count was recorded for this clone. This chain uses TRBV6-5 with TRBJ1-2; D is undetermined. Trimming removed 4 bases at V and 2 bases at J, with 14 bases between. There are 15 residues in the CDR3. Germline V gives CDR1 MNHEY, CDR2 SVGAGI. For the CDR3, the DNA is TGTGCCAGCAGTTCGGACGCTCCGGGGAACTATGGCTACACCTTC. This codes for CASSSDAPGNYGYTF.

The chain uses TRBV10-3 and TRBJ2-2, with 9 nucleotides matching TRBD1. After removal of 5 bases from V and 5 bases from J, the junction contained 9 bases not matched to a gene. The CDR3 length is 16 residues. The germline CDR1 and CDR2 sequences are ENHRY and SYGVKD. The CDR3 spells CAISTPRQGGTGELFF. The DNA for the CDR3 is TGTGCCATCAGTACCCCGCGACAGGGGGGTACCGGGGAGCTGTTTTTT.

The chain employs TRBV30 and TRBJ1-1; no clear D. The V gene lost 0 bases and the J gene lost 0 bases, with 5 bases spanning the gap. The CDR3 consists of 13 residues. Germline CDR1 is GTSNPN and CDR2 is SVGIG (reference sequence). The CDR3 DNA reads TGTGCCTGGAGTGTACAAATGAACACTGAAGCTTTCTTT. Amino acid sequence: CAWSVQMNTEAFF.

Here the CDR3 DNA reads TGTGCCAGCAAAACAGGGGTCTACTCCTACGAGCAGTACTTC. This translates into CASKTGVYSYEQYF. The chain carries TRBV27 and TRBJ2-7; 7 nucleotides match TRBD1. CDR3 length: 14 residues. CDR1 is MNHEY, CDR2 SMNVEV, per germline (reference sequence). The V and J ends lost 7 bases and 0 bases, in that order; junction bases with no gene match: 6.

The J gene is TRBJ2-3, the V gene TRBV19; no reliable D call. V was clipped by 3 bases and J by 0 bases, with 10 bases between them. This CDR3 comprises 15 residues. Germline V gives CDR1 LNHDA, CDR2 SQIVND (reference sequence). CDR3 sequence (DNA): TGTGCCAGTAGTATCCCCGCCGGTAGCACAGATACGCAGTATTTT. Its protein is CASSIPAGSTDTQYF.

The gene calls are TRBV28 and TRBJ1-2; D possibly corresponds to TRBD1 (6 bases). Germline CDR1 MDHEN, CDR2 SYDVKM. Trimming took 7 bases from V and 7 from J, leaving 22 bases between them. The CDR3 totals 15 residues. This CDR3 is CASNYGGAARGGYTF. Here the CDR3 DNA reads TGTGCCAGCAACTATGGGGGGGCAGCGAGGGGTGGCTACACCTTC.

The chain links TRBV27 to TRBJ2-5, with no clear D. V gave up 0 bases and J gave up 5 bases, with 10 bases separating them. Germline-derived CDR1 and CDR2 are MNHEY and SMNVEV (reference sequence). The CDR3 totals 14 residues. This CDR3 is CASSLSIRWETQYF. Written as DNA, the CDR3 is TGTGCCAGCAGTTTATCGATACGGTGGGAGACCCAGTACTTC.

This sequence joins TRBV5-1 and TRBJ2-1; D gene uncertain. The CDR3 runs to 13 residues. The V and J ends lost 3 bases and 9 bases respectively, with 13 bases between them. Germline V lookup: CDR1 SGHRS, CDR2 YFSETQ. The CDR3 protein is CASSSPPVGEQFF. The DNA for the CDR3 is TGCGCCAGCAGCTCCCCCCCGGTAGGTGAGCAGTTCTTC.

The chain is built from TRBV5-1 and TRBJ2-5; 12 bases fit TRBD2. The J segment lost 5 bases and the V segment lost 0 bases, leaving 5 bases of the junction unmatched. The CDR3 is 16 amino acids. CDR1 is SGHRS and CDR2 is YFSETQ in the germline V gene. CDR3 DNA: TGCGCCAGCAGCTTGGCCCTAGCGGGGGGGCCGGAGACCCAGTACTTC. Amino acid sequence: CASSLALAGGPETQYF.

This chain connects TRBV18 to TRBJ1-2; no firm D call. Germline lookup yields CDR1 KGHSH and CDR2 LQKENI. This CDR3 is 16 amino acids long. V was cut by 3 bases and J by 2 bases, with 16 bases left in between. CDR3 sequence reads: CASSPDEPAANYGYTF. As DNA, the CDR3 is TGTGCCAGCTCACCCGACGAGCCCGCCGCAAACTATGGCTACACCTTC.

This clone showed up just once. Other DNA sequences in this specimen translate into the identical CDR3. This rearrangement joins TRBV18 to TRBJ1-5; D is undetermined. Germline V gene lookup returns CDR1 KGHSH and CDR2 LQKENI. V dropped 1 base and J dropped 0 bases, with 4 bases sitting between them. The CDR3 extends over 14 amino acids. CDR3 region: CASSPQGSNQPQHF. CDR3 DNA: TGTGCCAGCTCACCACAGGGTAGCAATCAGCCCCAGCATTTT.

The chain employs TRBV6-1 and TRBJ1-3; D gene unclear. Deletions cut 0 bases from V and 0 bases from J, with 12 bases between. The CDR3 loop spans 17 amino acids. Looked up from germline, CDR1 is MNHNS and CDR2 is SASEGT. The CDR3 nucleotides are TGTGCCAGCAGTGAAGCCTTCGGAGGGAGCTCTGGAAACACCATATATTTT. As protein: CASSEAFGGSSGNTIYF.

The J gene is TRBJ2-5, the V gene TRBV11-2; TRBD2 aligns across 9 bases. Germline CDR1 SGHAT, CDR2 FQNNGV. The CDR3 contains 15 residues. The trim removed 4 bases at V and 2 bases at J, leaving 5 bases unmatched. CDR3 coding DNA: TGTGCCAGCAGCTCAGTAGCGGGAGTACAAGAGACCCAGTACTTC. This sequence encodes CASSSVAGVQETQYF.

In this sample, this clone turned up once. CDR3 coding DNA: TGCGCCAGCAGGACCCAGGGAAAAGATAATGAAAAACTGTTTTTT. Translated, it gives CASRTQGKDNEKLFF. V is TRBV5-1 and J is TRBJ1-4, with a weak D call TRBD1 (5 bases). V lost 5 bases and J 4 bases, leaving 15 bases between the germline ends. Germline CDR1 and CDR2: SGHRS and YFSETQ. This CDR3 is 15 amino acids long.

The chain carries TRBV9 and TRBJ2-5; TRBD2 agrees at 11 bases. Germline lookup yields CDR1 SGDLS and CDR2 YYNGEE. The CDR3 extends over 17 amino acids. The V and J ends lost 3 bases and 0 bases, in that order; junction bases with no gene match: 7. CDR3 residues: CASSAGTSGGYQETQYF. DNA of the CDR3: TGTGCCAGCAGCGCGGGGACTAGCGGAGGTTACCAAGAGACCCAGTACTTC.